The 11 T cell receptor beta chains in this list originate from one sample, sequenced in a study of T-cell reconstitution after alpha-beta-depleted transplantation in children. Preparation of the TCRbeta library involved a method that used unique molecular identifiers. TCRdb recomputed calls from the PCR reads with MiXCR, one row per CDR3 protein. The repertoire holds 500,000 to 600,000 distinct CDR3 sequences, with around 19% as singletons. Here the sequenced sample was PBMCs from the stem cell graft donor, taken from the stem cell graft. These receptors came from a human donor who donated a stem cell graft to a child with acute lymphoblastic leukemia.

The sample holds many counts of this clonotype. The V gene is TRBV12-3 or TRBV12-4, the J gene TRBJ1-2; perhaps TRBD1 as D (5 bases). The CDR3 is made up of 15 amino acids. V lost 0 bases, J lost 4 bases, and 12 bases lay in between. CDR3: CASSLAQGFAYGYTF. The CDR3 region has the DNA TGTGCCAGCAGTTTAGCCCAGGGCTTCGCCTATGGCTACACCTTC.

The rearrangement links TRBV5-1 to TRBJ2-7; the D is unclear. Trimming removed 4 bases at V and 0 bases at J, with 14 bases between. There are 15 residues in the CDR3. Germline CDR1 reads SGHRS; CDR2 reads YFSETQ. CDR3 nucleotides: TGCGCCAGCAGCCTGGCCGGGCCAACCTCCTACGAGCAGTACTTC. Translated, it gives CASSLAGPTSYEQYF.

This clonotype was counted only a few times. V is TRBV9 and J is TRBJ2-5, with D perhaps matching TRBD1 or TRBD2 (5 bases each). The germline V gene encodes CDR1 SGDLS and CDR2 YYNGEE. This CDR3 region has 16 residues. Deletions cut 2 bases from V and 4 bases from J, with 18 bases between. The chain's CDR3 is CASSVAAGQRGETQYF. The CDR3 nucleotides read TGTGCCAGCAGCGTTGCGGCGGGTCAAAGGGGAGAGACCCAGTACTTC.

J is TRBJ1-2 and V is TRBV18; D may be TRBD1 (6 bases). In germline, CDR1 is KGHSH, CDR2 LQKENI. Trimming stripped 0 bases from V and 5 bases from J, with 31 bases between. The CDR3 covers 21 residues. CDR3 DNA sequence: TGTGCCAGCTCACCACCGGTTTGGGGGCCCCGGACAGATCCAGTCCTTTATGGCTACACCTTC. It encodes CASSPPVWGPRTDPVLYGYTF.

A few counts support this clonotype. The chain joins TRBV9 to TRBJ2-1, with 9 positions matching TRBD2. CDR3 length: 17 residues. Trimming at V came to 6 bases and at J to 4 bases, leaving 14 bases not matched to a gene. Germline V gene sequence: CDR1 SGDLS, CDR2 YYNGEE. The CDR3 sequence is CASTSLLGSGGYNEQFF. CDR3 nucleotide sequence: TGTGCCAGCACCTCCCTTCTGGGTAGCGGGGGATACAATGAGCAGTTCTTC.

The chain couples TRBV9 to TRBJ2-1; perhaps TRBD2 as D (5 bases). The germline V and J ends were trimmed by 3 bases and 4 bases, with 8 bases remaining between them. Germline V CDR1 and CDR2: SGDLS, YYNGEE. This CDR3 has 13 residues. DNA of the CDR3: TGTGCCAGCAGCGGTACTAGATACAATGAGCAGTTCTTC. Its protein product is CASSGTRYNEQFF.

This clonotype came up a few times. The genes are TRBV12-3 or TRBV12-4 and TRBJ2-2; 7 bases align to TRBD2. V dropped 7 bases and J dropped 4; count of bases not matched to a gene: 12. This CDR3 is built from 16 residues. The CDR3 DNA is TGTGCCAGCATCTACGAGCGGGATTATGGCACCGGGGAGCTGTTTTTT. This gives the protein CASIYERDYGTGELFF.

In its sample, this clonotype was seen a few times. The DNA of the CDR3 is TGCGCCAGCAGCTTTTACCACACCGGGGAGCTGTTTTTT. This translates into CASSFYHTGELFF. The chain joins TRBV5-1 to TRBJ2-2; D is unclear. Germline loops: CDR1 SGHRS, CDR2 YFSETQ. The CDR3 is made up of 13 amino acids. The V gene lost 2 bases and the J gene lost 3 bases, with 5 bases spanning the gap.

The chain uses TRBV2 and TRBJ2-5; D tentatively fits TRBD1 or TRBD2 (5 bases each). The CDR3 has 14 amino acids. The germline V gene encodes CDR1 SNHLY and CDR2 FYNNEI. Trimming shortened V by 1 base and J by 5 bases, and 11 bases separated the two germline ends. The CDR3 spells CASSEERTWETQYF. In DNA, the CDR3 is TGTGCCAGCAGTGAAGAGCGGACATGGGAGACCCAGTACTTC.

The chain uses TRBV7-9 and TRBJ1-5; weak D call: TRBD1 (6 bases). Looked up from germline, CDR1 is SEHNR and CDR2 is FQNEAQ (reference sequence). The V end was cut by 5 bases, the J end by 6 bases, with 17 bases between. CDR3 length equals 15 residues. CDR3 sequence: CASSLGHLQFQPQHF. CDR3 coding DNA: TGTGCCAGCAGCCTGGGACACCTACAATTTCAGCCCCAGCATTTT.

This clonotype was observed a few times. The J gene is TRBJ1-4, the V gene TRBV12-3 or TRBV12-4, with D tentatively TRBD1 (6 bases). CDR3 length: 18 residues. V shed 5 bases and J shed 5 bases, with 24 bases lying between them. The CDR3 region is CASSIPGQSRAGNEKLFF. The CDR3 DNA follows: TGTGCCAGCAGTATACCGGGACAAAGCCGGGCAGGGAATGAAAAACTGTTTTTT.